The 14 T cell receptor beta chains below all came from one sample that was sequenced in a study of T cells after yellow fever vaccination. TCRdb redid the calling of the 5' RACE reads with MiXCR, one entry per CDR3 protein. The table includes hundreds of thousands of distinct CDR3 sequences, roughly 13% detected once. The sequences come from PBMCs, collected on the day of the yellow fever booster vaccination. These receptors were taken from a young man who received the YFV17D yellow fever vaccine.

The chain uses TRBV27 and TRBJ1-2, with TRBD1 matching over 7 bases. Germline CDR1 MNHEY, CDR2 SMNVEV (reference sequence). The ends lost 8 bases at V and 7 bases at J; junction bases unmatched: 13. This CDR3 has 14 amino acids. The DNA of the CDR3 is TGTGCCAGCGGCCGTGGACAGGCCTTGGGTGGCTACACCTTC. It codes for CASGRGQALGGYTF.

The rearrangement links TRBV7-6 to TRBJ1-1; D is perhaps TRBD1 (5 bases). V was trimmed by 5 bases and J by 5 bases, leaving 30 bases between them. The CDR3 runs 19 residues. The germline V gene has CDR1 SGHVS and CDR2 FNYEAQ. CDR3: CASSHPSGRARHSETEAFF. CDR3 DNA sequence: TGTGCCAGCAGCCATCCGTCGGGCAGGGCCAGACATAGTGAGACTGAAGCTTTCTTT.

The rearrangement uses TRBV5-1 and TRBJ2-2, with 9 bases lining up with TRBD1. J was trimmed by 1 base and V by 4 bases; bases with no gene match: 11. This CDR3 region has 18 residues. Germline CDR1 SGHRS, CDR2 YFSETQ. The CDR3 sequence: CASSRRTGVLQNTGELFF. CDR3 coding DNA: TGCGCCAGCAGCCGACGGACAGGGGTGCTTCAGAACACCGGGGAGCTGTTTTTT.

This chain links TRBV12-3 or TRBV12-4 with TRBJ2-3; 9 bases map to TRBD2. V lost 10 bases, J lost 5 bases, and 10 bases stayed unmatched. The CDR3 has 14 amino acids. The CDR3 protein is CAITPAGGEDTQYF. Written as DNA, the CDR3 is TGTGCCATTACCCCAGCGGGAGGCGAAGATACGCAGTATTTT.

The DNA of the CDR3 is TGTGCCAGCTCCAAAAATGAGAATGAGCAGTTCTTC. This gives the protein CASSKNENEQFF. The chain links TRBV18 to TRBJ2-1; no clear D gene. Germline lookup yields CDR1 KGHSH and CDR2 LQKENI. The CDR3 has 12 amino acids. Trimming cost V 6 bases and J 7 bases, with 10 bases left between them.

The chain recombines TRBV20-1 with TRBJ2-1; D unresolved. Germline V lookup: CDR1 DFQATT, CDR2 SNEGSKA (reference sequence). This CDR3 is built from 13 residues. For the CDR3, the DNA is TGCAGCCCCTGGGGTCCCCTGGACAATGAGCAGTTCTTC. Amino acids: CSPWGPLDNEQFF.

This clonotype was seen only a few times. This chain links TRBV18 with TRBJ2-3; the match to TRBD1 covers 10 bases. The junction had 3 bases not matched to a gene; V was cut back by 3 bases and J by 0 bases. Germline CDR1 and CDR2: KGHSH and LQKENI. The CDR3 covers 16 residues. The CDR3 here is CASSPDRGLSTDTQYF. The CDR3 nucleotides are TGTGCCAGCTCACCCGACAGGGGGCTTAGCACAGATACGCAGTATTTT.

In this sample, this clonotype turned up a few times. The chain carries TRBV7-2 and TRBJ2-2, with a possible D match to TRBD2 (6 bases). Looked up from germline, CDR1 is SGHTA and CDR2 is FQGNSA. The germline V and J ends were trimmed by 1 base and 5 bases, with 14 bases remaining between them. The CDR3 has 16 residues. CDR3 residues: CASSLVGGRGTGELFF. CDR3 sequence (DNA): TGTGCCAGCAGCTTAGTTGGAGGGAGAGGAACCGGGGAGCTGTTTTTT.

The chain recombines TRBV25-1 with TRBJ2-3; TRBD2 agrees at 10 bases. Losses at the gene ends were 3 bases for V and 7 bases for J; bases not matched to a gene: 13. The CDR3 spans 17 residues. Per germline, CDR1 MGHDK and CDR2 SYGVNS. Here the CDR3 DNA reads TGTGCCAGCAGTGACCCCCTCGCTAGCGGGAGAGAGAATACGCAGTATTTT. Amino acid sequence: CASSDPLASGRENTQYF.

The V gene is TRBV30, the J gene TRBJ2-1; D is ambiguous. Germline V gives CDR1 GTSNPN, CDR2 SVGIG (reference sequence). The CDR3 is made up of 12 amino acids. V dropped 0 bases and J dropped 8 bases, with 8 bases sitting between them. CDR3 in amino acids: CAWSVLNYEQFF. The CDR3 DNA reads as TGTGCCTGGAGTGTATTAAACTATGAGCAGTTCTTC.

The J gene is TRBJ2-6, the V gene TRBV20-1; 9 nucleotides align to TRBD1. CDR1 and CDR2 (germline): DFQATT, SNEGSKA (reference sequence). This CDR3 region has 18 residues. J was trimmed by 0 bases and V by 0 bases; bases with no gene match: 6. In nucleotides, the CDR3 is TGCAGTGCTAGAGACCCGGACAGGGGAAGCTCTGGGGCCAACGTCCTGACTTTC. Protein: CSARDPDRGSSGANVLTF.

The DNA of the CDR3 is TGTGCCTGGAGTGTAAGTAAAGCGGGAGCGAGTGAGCAGTACTTC. This encodes CAWSVSKAGASEQYF. The chain employs TRBV30 and TRBJ2-7; 8 bases align to TRBD2. The CDR3 runs 15 residues. V shed 0 bases, J shed 7 bases, and the junction held 11 bases outside the gene matches. Per the germline V gene, CDR1 is GTSNPN and CDR2 is SVGIG (reference sequence).

The chain joins TRBV4-3 to TRBJ2-2; a possible D gene is TRBD2 (5 bases). The CDR3 totals 14 residues. V shed 0 bases and J shed 7 bases, with 9 bases lying between them. The V gene's germline CDR1 is LGHNA and CDR2 YSLEER. The CDR3 reads CASSQDRDFGELFF. The CDR3 DNA reads as TGCGCCAGCAGCCAAGATCGGGATTTCGGGGAGCTGTTTTTT.

This clonotype was counted a few times. The rearrangement uses TRBV11-2 and TRBJ2-5; 10 positions agree with TRBD1. This CDR3 region has 15 residues. V lost 3 bases, J lost 5 bases, and 6 bases stayed unmatched. Germline V lookup: CDR1 SGHAT, CDR2 FQNNGV. The CDR3 DNA reads as TGTGCCAGCAGCTTGGGACAGGGGAGTTGGGAGACCCAGTACTTC. This translates into CASSLGQGSWETQYF.